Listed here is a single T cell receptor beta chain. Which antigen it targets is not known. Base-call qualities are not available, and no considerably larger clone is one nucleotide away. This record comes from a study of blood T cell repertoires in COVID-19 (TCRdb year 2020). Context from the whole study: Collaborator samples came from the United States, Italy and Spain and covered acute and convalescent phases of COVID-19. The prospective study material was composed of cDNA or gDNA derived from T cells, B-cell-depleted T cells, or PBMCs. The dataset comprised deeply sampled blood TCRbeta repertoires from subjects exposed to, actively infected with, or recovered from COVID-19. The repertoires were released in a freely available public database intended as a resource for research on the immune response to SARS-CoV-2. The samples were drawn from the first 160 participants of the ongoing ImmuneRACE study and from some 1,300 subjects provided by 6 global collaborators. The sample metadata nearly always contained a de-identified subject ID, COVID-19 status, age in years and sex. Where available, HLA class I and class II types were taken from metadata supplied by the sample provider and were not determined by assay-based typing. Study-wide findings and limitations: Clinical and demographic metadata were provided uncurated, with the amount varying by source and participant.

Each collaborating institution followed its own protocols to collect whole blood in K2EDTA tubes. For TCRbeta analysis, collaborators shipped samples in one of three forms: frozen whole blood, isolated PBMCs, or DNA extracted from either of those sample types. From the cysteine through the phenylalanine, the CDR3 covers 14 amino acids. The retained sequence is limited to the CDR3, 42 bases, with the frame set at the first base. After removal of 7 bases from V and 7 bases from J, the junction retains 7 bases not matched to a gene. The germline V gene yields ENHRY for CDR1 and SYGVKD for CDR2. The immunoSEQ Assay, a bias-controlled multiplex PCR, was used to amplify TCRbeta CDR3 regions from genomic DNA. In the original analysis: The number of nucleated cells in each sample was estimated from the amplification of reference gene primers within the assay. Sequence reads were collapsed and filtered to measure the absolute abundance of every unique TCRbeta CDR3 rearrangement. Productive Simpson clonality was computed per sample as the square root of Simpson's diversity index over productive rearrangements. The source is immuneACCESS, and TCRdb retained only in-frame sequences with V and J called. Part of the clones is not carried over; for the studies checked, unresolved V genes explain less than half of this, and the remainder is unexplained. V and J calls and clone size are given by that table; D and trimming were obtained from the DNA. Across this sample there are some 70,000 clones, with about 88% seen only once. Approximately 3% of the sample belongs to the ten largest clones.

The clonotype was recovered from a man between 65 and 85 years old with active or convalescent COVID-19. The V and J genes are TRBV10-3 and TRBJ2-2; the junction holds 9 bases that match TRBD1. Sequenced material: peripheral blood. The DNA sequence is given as TGTGCCATCACTGATACAGGGGGCGGCGGGGAGCTGTTTTTT. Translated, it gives CAITDTGGGGELFF.